This T cell receptor (beta chain) was sequenced during a study of T cell responses to AZD1222 COVID-19 vaccine. Turning to the study itself: Combined were second doses at about 4 or about 12 weeks.

As for this clone: The antigen is undetermined.

The V gene's germline CDR1 is SGHRS and CDR2 YFSETQ. The trim removed 4 bases at V and 6 bases at J, leaving 3 bases unmatched. The CDR3 is 13 residues long. General observations from the study: None of the repertoires were sampled until the peak T cell response had passed. Donor demographics were predominantly white British with a female majority; clonal diversity may be underestimated.

The table came from immunoSEQ multiplex PCR; TCRdb's copy has only in-frame clones and leaves some out. The sample consists of around 140,000 clones, around 90% of them appearing once. The receptor comes from an adult in good health. Sequences were derived from peripheral blood, sampled on day 0 of AZD1222 vaccination. The chain is built from TRBV5-1 and TRBJ1-4; 7 nucleotides match TRBD1. The CDR3 is CASSADRDEKLFF. In DNA form, the CDR3 reads TGCGCCAGCAGCGCTGACAGGGATGAAAAACTGTTTTTT.